This T cell receptor beta chain was recovered during a study of cytomegalovirus exposure and HLA in healthy donors. PCR was performed using 60 Vbeta and 13 Jbeta primers. The table came from immunoSEQ multiplex PCR; TCRdb's copy has only in-frame clones and leaves some out. The data hold some 170,000 clones, with roughly 79% observed a single time. The sequenced material came from PBMCs. The origin of this receptor is a male donor in good health and CMV-seronegative.

The CDR3 sequence: CASSLVRQGIDEQYF. DNA of the CDR3: TGTGCCAGCAGCTTAGTTAGACAGGGAATCGACGAGCAGTACTTC. This chain links TRBV13 with TRBJ2-7; TRBD1 matches at 7 bases. This CDR3 has 15 residues. The V and J ends lost 1 base and 5 bases, in that order; junction bases with no gene match: 8. Germline lookup yields CDR1 PRHDT and CDR2 FYEKMQ (reference sequence).